This T cell receptor (beta chain) emerged from a study of blood T cell repertoires in COVID-19. Study at large: Samples taken during acute and convalescent COVID-19 were collected in the United States, Italy and Spain. T cells, B-cell-depleted T cells, or PBMCs supplied cDNA or gDNA.

Looked up from germline, CDR1 is MDHEN and CDR2 is SYDVKM. V lost 8 bases and J 3 bases, leaving 8 bases between the germline ends. The CDR3 covers 11 residues. Original methodology: Quantification of nucleated cells was approximated via reference gene primer amplification. The repertoire was sequenced with immunoSEQ multiplex PCR; TCRdb's copy has only in-frame clones and lacks some. That table furnishes V, J and clone size, whereas the DNA furnished D and trimming. The sample has some 96,000 clones; about 86% are singletons. The sequence was obtained from a man of 80 years or more with acute or convalescent COVID-19. Sequencing used peripheral blood. The J gene is TRBJ2-7, the V gene TRBV28; no definite D call. The CDR3 region is CASGQIYEQYF. The CDR3 DNA reads TGTGCCAGCGGCCAGATCTACGAGCAGTACTTC.